This TCR beta chain was sequenced for a study of cytomegalovirus exposure and HLA in healthy donors. Both 60 Vbeta primers and 13 Jbeta primers went into the PCR. TCRdb's table, derived via immunoSEQ multiplex PCR, lists solely in-frame clones and lacks some. This table holds 150,000 to 170,000 clones, roughly 70% found once. The germline V gene encodes CDR1 SNHLY and CDR2 FYNNEI. The CDR3 spans 16 residues. Losses at the gene ends were 6 bases for V and 6 bases for J; bases not matched to a gene: 8. Sequencing used PBMCs. The chain is built from TRBV2 and TRBJ2-3; 14 nucleotides align to TRBD2. This TCR was recovered from a man aged 25 to 40 in good health and CMV-seronegative. The CDR3 sequence: CASRRLAGGPRDTQYF. The CDR3 nucleotides are TGTGCCAGCAGGCGACTAGCGGGGGGGCCGAGGGATACGCAGTATTTT.